Each of the 4 T cell receptor beta chains below was sequenced from the same sample in a study of cytomegalovirus exposure and HLA in healthy donors. A multiplex PCR was run with 60 Vbeta primers and 13 Jbeta primers. Using immunoSEQ multiplex PCR, the repertoire was profiled, and TCRdb retains in-frame clones only, with some absent. The sample holds about 150,000 clones; roughly 77% are singletons and the top ten take roughly 7.7%. Material: PBMCs. The receptors were sampled from a man aged 25-45 years in good health and CMV-seropositive.

This chain joins TRBV18 and TRBJ2-6; 7 bases agree with TRBD1. The CDR3 is made up of 18 amino acids. Trimming cost V 3 bases and J 0 bases; bases outside gene matches: 8. The germline CDR1 and CDR2 sequences are KGHSH and LQKENI. CDR3 DNA sequence: TGTGCCAGCTCACCTCCGGGACAGAAAACCTCTGGGGCCAACGTCCTGACTTTC. It codes for CASSPPGQKTSGANVLTF.

This rearrangement joins TRBV7-3 to TRBJ2-1; TRBD1 aligns across 8 bases. After removal of 5 bases from V and 3 bases from J, the junction contained 6 bases not matched to a gene. The CDR3 is 15 residues long. Per the germline V gene, CDR1 is SGHTA and CDR2 is FQGTGA. This chain's CDR3 is CASSVDRGNYNEQFF. The CDR3 DNA reads TGTGCCAGCAGCGTCGACAGGGGTAACTACAATGAGCAGTTCTTC. Full variable domain (remainder filled in from reference TRBV7-3 and TRBJ2-1): GAGVSQTPSNKVTEKGKYVELRCDPISGHTALYWYRQSLGQGPEFLIYFQGTGAADDSGLPNDRFFAVRPEGSVSTLKIQRTERGDSAVYLCASSVDRGNYNEQFFGPGTRLTVL.

The chain links TRBV5-5 to TRBJ2-5; D gene unclear. Trimming removed 2 bases from V and 2 bases from J, with 10 bases in between. CDR1 SGHKS and CDR2 YYEKEE come from the germline V gene (reference sequence). This CDR3 has 14 residues. The CDR3 loop is CASSLLGRQETQYF. The CDR3 DNA is TGTGCCAGCAGCTTATTGGGCAGGCAAGAGACCCAGTACTTC.

The CDR3 protein is CSARTRVEQYF. CDR3 DNA: TGCAGTGCTAGAACCAGGGTCGAGCAGTACTTC. V gene TRBV20-1 combines with J gene TRBJ2-7; a possible D gene is TRBD1 (5 bases). CDR1 and CDR2 from the germline V gene are DFQATT and SNEGSKA (reference sequence). The V end lost 2 bases, the J end lost 6 bases, and 8 bases lay between the germline ends. This CDR3 comprises 11 residues.